These 25 T cell receptor beta chains were sequenced from one sample in a study of blood T cells in healthy people across ages. Using a J-beta primer mix together with a sample-barcoded 5' primer, a second PCR was run for roughly 6 to 12 cycles. TCRdb processed the 5' RACE reads anew with MiXCR; each CDR3 protein has one entry. The sample records 500,000 to 700,000 distinct CDR3 sequences, approximately 30% being singletons. Sequenced input: blood. The source of these receptors is a woman of 80 years or more in good health.

This clonotype was seen more than once but under ten times. The CDR3 region has the DNA TGTGCCAGCAGCCAAGGGGGACAGGGGAATCGCGGCTACACCTTC. It encodes CASSQGGQGNRGYTF. The chain carries TRBV3-1 and TRBJ1-2; 10 bases line up with TRBD1. With V trimmed by 1 base and J by 8 bases, 7 bases remained unmatched. CDR3 length: 15 amino acids. Germline-derived CDR1 and CDR2 are LGHDT and YNNKEL (reference sequence).

This clonotype showed up just a few times. J is TRBJ1-6 and V is TRBV9, with D perhaps matching TRBD1 (6 bases). With 1 base removed from V and 5 bases from J, the gap between germline ends came to 7 bases. The CDR3 consists of 14 residues. Looked up from germline, CDR1 is SGDLS and CDR2 is YYNGEE. CDR3 sequence: CASSVRDNNSPLHF. Here the CDR3 DNA reads TGTGCCAGCAGCGTACGGGACAATAATTCACCCCTCCACTTT.

V is TRBV5-1 and J is TRBJ1-1, with 7 bases lining up with TRBD1. Germline lookup yields CDR1 SGHRS and CDR2 YFSETQ. The CDR3 is made up of 14 amino acids. V trimming: 3 bases; J trimming: 4 bases; junction bases outside the gene matches: 6. DNA of the CDR3: TGCGCCAGCAGCTCGGGACAGATGGGCACTGAAGCTTTCTTT. It codes for CASSSGQMGTEAFF.

This clonotype has ten or more counts. The rearrangement joins TRBV4-2 to TRBJ2-3; 11 bases agree with TRBD2. After removal of 0 bases from V and 2 bases from J, the junction contained 13 bases not matched to a gene. The CDR3 covers 20 residues. From germline, CDR1 is LGHNA and CDR2 YNFKEQ. CDR3 in amino acids: CASSQDRLAGGASNTDTQYF. The CDR3 DNA sequence: TGTGCCAGCAGCCAAGATAGGCTAGCGGGGGGCGCCTCCAACACAGATACGCAGTATTTT.

This clonotype was observed many times. The V call is TRBV25-1, the J call TRBJ2-3; 7 bases agree with TRBD2. The CDR3 has 14 amino acids. Germline CDR1 MGHDK, CDR2 SYGVNS. Losses at the gene ends were 3 bases for V and 3 bases for J; bases not matched to a gene: 3. The CDR3 region has the DNA TGTGCCAGCAGTGAGACCGGGAGGACAGATACGCAGTATTTT. Translating gives CASSETGRTDTQYF.

This clonotype was detected a few times. A much larger clonotype is one base distant, so this may be a read error. This rearrangement joins TRBV20-1 to TRBJ2-7; 7 bases are a match to TRBD2. This CDR3 has 14 residues. In germline, CDR1 is DFQATT, CDR2 SNEGSKA (reference sequence). This CDR3 reads CSTSAVGGPYEQYF. In DNA, the CDR3 is TGCAGTACTAGCGCCGTCGGGGGACCCTACGAGCAGTACTTC.

A note on this clonotype: Mismatch with germline at one junction end may stem from a read error. The chain joins TRBV11-2 to TRBJ2-7, with D unresolved. The germline gives CDR1 SGHAT, CDR2 FQNNGV. The CDR3 runs to 17 residues. The DNA of the CDR3 is TGTGCCGGCAGCTTAGACGGACCCCAATCTCCCTACAATGAGCAGTACTTC. It translates to CAGSLDGPQSPYNEQYF.

The sample holds many counts of this clonotype. The chain is built from TRBV7-2 and TRBJ1-6; 9 bases fit TRBD1. Germline CDR1 is SGHTA and CDR2 is FQGNSA. J lost 7 bases, V lost 3 bases, and 4 bases had no gene match. The CDR3 length is 15 residues. The CDR3 protein is CASSLTGGGNSPLHF. CDR3 sequence (DNA): TGTGCCAGCAGCTTGACAGGGGGGGGGAATTCACCCCTCCACTTT.

The sample holds many counts of this clonotype. V gene TRBV4-2 combines with J gene TRBJ2-5; D is uncertain. The CDR3 consists of 14 residues. V shed 1 base and J shed 2 bases, with 8 bases lying between them. Germline assignment: CDR1 LGHNA and CDR2 YNFKEQ. As DNA, the CDR3 is TGTGCCAGCAGCCAAGTCGGGCTGCAAGAGACCCAGTACTTC. Translated, it gives CASSQVGLQETQYF.

This clonotype was recorded many times. This sequence joins TRBV7-2 and TRBJ2-3; TRBD2 matches 12 bases. In germline, CDR1 is SGHTA, CDR2 FQGNSA. V lost 4 bases, J lost 5 bases, and 1 base stayed unmatched. The CDR3 totals 14 residues. Written as DNA, the CDR3 is TGTGCCAGCAGCTCGACTAGCGGGGGAGATACGCAGTATTTT. This codes for CASSSTSGGDTQYF.

Remarks on this clonotype: Since a much larger clone is just one base distant, this may be a read error. The gene calls are TRBV20-1 and TRBJ2-5, with D tentatively TRBD1 (6 bases). The CDR3 consists of 12 residues. The germline V gene encodes CDR1 DFQATT and CDR2 SNEGSKA (reference sequence). CDR3 nucleotides: TGCAGTGCTGGGGACAACCAAGAGGCCCAGTACTTC. Translating it yields CSAGDNQEAQYF.

This clonotype showed up just a few times. A read error may explain this, as a much larger clone is one base away. The chain joins TRBV5-1 to TRBJ2-3; D uncertain. The length of the CDR3 is 14 residues. Germline V gene data show CDR1 as SGHRS and CDR2 as YFSETQ. Trimming left V 3 bases short and J 2 bases short, with 10 bases between. CDR3 DNA: TGCGCCAGCAGCTGGCAGTCTCACACAGATACGCAGTATTTT. The encoded protein is CASSWQSHTDTQYF.

This clonotype was seen a handful of times. In nucleotides, the CDR3 is TGTGCCTGGAGTGTCCCCCATCGGGGCAGCCCCGGGGAGCTGTTTTTT. Translation gives CAWSVPHRGSPGELFF. The V gene is TRBV30, the J gene TRBJ2-2, with D perhaps assigned TRBD1 or TRBD2 (5 bases each). Germline V CDR1 and CDR2: GTSNPN, SVGIG (reference sequence). The CDR3 totals 16 residues. V lost 0 bases and J lost 6, with 17 bases in between.

The V gene is TRBV30, the J gene TRBJ1-6; D may be TRBD1 (5 bases). The CDR3 extends over 16 amino acids. V lost 0 bases to trimming and J lost 7 bases, with 16 bases between them. Germline V gene data show CDR1 as GTSNPN and CDR2 as SVGIG (reference sequence). Here the CDR3 DNA reads TGTGCCTGGAGTGTGAGAGGGGCCGCCAGAAATTCACCCCTCCACTTT. Protein product: CAWSVRGAARNSPLHF.

This clonotype has only one observation. Given a much more abundant clone one base away, this may be a read error. V and J are TRBV28 and TRBJ2-7, with 8 bases matching TRBD2. With V trimmed by 2 bases and J by 7 bases, 10 bases remained unmatched. The CDR3 is made up of 15 amino acids. Per germline, CDR1 MDHEN and CDR2 SYDVKM. CDR3 residues: CASSLRRGANNEQYF. The CDR3 DNA reads as TGTGCCAGCAGTTTACGGCGGGGGGCAAACAATGAGCAGTACTTC.

CDR3 nucleotide sequence: TGTGCCAGCAGTGAAGTCCGGACTGCCGGGGAGCTGTTTTTT. It encodes CASSEVRTAGELFF. The V call is TRBV6-1, the J call TRBJ2-2; TRBD2 is a possible D gene (5 bases). Germline V gene sequence: CDR1 MNHNS, CDR2 SASEGT. CDR3 length equals 14 residues. The germline V and J ends were trimmed by 1 base and 6 bases, with 9 bases remaining between them.

This clonotype was picked up many times. This chain joins TRBV5-6 and TRBJ2-1, with a weak D call TRBD2 (6 bases). V was cut by 0 bases and J by 3 bases, with 19 bases left in between. This CDR3 has 18 residues. The germline CDR1 and CDR2 sequences are SGHDT and YYEEEE. CDR3 sequence reads: CASSLGEGGGSGYNEQFF. The CDR3 DNA is TGTGCCAGCAGCTTGGGCGAGGGTGGGGGGAGCGGCTACAATGAGCAGTTCTTC.

This clonotype was counted a few times. The CDR3 DNA reads TGTGCCAGCAGCTTCGAAGTGGGCGGAGGAGATACGCAGTATTTT. Amino acid sequence: CASSFEVGGGDTQYF. The chain is built from TRBV11-2 and TRBJ2-3, with D perhaps matching TRBD2 (5 bases). The CDR3 runs 15 residues. Trimming removed 3 bases from V and 5 bases from J, with 15 bases in between. Germline lookup yields CDR1 SGHAT and CDR2 FQNNGV.

There are many counts of this clonotype. The chain uses TRBV7-6 and TRBJ1-1; maybe TRBD1 (5 bases). The CDR3 is made up of 15 amino acids. V was cut by 1 base and J by 5 bases, with 14 bases left in between. Germline V gene lookup returns CDR1 SGHVS and CDR2 FNYEAQ. CDR3 region: CASSLVRGPMTEAFF. CDR3 DNA: TGTGCCAGCAGCTTAGTGCGGGGACCGATGACTGAAGCTTTCTTT.

This clonotype appeared many times. The chain carries TRBV29-1 and TRBJ1-1; D call uncertain. The germline V and J ends were trimmed by 6 bases and 5 bases, with 22 bases remaining between them. Germline V gene sequence: CDR1 SQVTM, CDR2 ANQGSEA. CDR3 size: 15 residues. CDR3 DNA: TGCAGCGTCCCCGAGACGACAAGGGAGGGAACTGAAGCTTTCTTT. Translated, it gives CSVPETTREGTEAFF. The full variable domain, with the rest looked up from reference TRBV29-1 and TRBJ1-1, is SAVISQKPSRDICQRGTSLTIQCQVDSQVTMMFWYRQQPGQSLTLIATANQGSEATYESGFVIDKFPISRPNLTFSTLTVSNMSPEDSSIYLCSVPETTREGTEAFFGQGTRLTVV.

About this clonotype: A read error may produce the germline difference seen at one junction end. J is TRBJ1-6 and V is TRBV3-1, with 7 positions matching TRBD1. Germline loops: CDR1 LGHDT, CDR2 YNNKEL (reference sequence). The CDR3 length is 15 residues. CDR3 DNA: TGTGCCAGCAGCCAAGGGAGGGGGCGTAACTCACTCCTCCACTTT. Its translation: CASSQGRGRNSLLHF.

This clonotype appeared many times. V is TRBV7-2 and J is TRBJ1-4, with 7 bases that match TRBD1. The CDR3 has 15 residues. Germline V CDR1 and CDR2: SGHTA, FQGNSA. J was trimmed by 6 bases and V by 1 base; bases with no gene match: 5. CDR3 residues: CASSLEGDSDEKLFF. CDR3 DNA sequence: TGTGCCAGCAGCTTAGAGGGGGACAGCGATGAAAAACTGTTTTTT.

This clonotype came up many times. V and J are TRBV5-4 and TRBJ2-5; tentatively, D is TRBD2 (6 bases). The CDR3 consists of 14 residues. V shed 3 bases and J shed 3 bases, with 12 bases lying between them. Germline V gene lookup returns CDR1 SGHNT and CDR2 YYREEE (reference sequence). CDR3 sequence: CASSSRRGKETQYF. The CDR3 DNA sequence: TGTGCCAGCAGCTCACGGAGGGGAAAAGAGACCCAGTACTTC.

For this clonotype: A read error may explain this, as a much larger clone is one base away. The chain recombines TRBV5-1 with TRBJ1-6; 9 nucleotides align to TRBD1. The germline V gene encodes CDR1 SGHRS and CDR2 YFSETQ. V shed 1 base, J shed 18 bases, and the junction held 11 bases outside the gene matches. The CDR3 is 14 amino acids. The CDR3 here is CASSLRTGDFSPHF. The CDR3 DNA reads as TGCGCCAGCAGCTTGCGGACAGGGGATTTCTCCCCCCACTTT.

The chain has TRBV12-3 or TRBV12-4 and TRBJ2-7; D not resolved. The CDR3 runs to 15 residues. V was shortened by 2 bases and J by 7 bases, with 18 bases between the two germline ends. The CDR3, as DNA: TGTGCCAGCAGTTTAACCGGCGGACCCTCTGATGAGCAGTACTTC. It is translated as CASSLTGGPSDEQYF.